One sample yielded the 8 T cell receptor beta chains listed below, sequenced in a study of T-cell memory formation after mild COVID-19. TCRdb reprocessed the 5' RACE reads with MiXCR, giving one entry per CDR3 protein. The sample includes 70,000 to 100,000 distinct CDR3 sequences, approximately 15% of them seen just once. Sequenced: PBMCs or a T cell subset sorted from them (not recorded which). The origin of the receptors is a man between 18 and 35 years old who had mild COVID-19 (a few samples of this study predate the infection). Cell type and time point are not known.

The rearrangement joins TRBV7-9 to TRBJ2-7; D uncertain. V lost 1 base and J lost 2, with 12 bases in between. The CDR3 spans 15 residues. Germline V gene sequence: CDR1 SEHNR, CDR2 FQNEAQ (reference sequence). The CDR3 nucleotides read TGTGCCAGCAGCTTAGAGCTCCGTAGGGCCTACGAGCAGTACTTC. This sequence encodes CASSLELRRAYEQYF.

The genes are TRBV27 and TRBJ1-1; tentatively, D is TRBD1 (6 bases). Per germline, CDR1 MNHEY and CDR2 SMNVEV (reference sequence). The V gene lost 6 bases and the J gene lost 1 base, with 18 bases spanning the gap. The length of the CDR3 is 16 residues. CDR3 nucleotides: TGTGCCAGCAGCCCCTCCCGCCGGGACAAGAACACTGAAGCTTTCTTT. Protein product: CASSPSRRDKNTEAFF.

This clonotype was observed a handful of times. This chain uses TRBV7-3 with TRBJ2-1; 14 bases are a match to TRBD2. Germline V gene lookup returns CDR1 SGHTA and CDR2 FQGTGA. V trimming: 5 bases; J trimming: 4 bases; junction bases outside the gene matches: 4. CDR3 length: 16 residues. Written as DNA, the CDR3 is TGTGCCAGCAGCACAGGACTAGCGGGGGGTTACAATGAGCAGTTCTTC. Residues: CASSTGLAGGYNEQFF.

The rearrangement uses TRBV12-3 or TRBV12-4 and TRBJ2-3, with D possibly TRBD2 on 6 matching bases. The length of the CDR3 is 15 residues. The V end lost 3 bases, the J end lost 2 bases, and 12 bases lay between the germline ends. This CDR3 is CASSFRGRNTDTQYF. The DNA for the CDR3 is TGTGCCAGCAGTTTTCGGGGGAGAAACACAGATACGCAGTATTTT.

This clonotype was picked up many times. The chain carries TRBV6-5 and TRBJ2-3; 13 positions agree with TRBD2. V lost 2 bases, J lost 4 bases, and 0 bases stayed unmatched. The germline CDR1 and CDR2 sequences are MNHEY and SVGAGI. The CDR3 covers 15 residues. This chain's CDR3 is CASSYTSGGADTQYF. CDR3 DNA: TGTGCCAGCAGTTACACTAGCGGGGGGGCAGATACGCAGTATTTT.

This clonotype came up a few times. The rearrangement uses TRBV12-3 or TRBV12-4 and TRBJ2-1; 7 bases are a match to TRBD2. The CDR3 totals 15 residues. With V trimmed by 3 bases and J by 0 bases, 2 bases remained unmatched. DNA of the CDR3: TGTGCCAGCAGTTTCGGGAGGATCTCCTACAATGAGCAGTTCTTC. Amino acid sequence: CASSFGRISYNEQFF.

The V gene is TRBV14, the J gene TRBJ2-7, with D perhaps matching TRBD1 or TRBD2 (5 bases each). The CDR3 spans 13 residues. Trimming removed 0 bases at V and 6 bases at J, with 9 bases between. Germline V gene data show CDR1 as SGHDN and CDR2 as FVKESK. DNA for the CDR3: TGTGCCAGCAGCCAAGACCCAGGGAGCGAGCAGTACGTC. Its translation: CASSQDPGSEQYV.

The CDR3 region is CASSQASGGSYEQYF. DNA for the CDR3: TGCGCCAGCAGCCAAGCTAGCGGGGGATCCTACGAGCAGTACTTC. The gene calls are TRBV4-3 and TRBJ2-7; 10 bases fit TRBD2. Germline CDR1 is LGHNA and CDR2 is YSLEER. V dropped 1 base and J dropped 1; count of bases not matched to a gene: 1. The CDR3 contains 15 residues.